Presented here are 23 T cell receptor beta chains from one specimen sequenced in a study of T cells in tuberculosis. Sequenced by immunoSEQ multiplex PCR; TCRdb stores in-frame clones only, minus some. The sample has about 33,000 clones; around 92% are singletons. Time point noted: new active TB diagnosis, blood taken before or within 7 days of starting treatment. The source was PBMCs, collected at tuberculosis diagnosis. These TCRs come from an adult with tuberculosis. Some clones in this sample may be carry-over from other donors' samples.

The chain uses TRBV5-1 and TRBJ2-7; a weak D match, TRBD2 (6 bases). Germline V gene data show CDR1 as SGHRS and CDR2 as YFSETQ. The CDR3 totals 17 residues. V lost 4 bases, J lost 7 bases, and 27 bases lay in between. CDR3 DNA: TGCGCCAGCAGCCCGACAAGTCCGGGGTGGGCGGGGAGGGAGCAGTACTTC. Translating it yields CASSPTSPGWAGREQYF.

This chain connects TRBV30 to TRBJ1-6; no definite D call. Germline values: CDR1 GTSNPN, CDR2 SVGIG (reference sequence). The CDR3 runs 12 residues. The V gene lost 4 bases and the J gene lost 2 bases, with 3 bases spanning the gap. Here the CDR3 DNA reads TGTGCCTGGACGGCCTATAATTCACCCCTCCACTTT. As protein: CAWTAYNSPLHF.

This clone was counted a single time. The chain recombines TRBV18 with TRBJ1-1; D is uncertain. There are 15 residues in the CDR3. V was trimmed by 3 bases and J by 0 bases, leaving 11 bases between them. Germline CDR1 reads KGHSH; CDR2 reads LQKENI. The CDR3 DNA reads TGTGCCAGCTCACCCCCCCGGGATCTGAACACTGAAGCTTTCTTT. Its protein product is CASSPPRDLNTEAFF.

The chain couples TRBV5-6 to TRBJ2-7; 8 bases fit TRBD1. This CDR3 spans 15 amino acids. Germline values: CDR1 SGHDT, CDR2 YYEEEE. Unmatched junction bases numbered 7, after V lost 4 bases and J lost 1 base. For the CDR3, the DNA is TGTGCCAGCAGCCCCGGACAGGGAGTATCCTACGAGCAGTACTTC. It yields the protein CASSPGQGVSYEQYF.

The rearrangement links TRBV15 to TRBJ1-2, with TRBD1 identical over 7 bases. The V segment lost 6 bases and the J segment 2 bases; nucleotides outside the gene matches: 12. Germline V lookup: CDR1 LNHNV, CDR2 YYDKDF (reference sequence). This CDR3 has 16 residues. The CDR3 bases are TGTGCCACCAGTAGTGGGGGGACAGCGTTAAACTATGGCTACACCTTC. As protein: CATSSGGTALNYGYTF.

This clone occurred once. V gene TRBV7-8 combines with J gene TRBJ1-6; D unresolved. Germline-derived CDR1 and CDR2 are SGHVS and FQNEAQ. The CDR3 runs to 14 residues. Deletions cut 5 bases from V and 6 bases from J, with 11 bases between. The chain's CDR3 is CASSRPVSNSPLHF. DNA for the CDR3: TGTGCCAGCAGCCGCCCTGTTAGTAATTCACCCCTCCACTTT.

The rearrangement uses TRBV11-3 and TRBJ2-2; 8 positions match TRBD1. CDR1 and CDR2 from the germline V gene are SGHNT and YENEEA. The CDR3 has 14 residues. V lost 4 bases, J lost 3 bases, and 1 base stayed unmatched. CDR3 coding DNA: TGTGCCAGCAGCTCGACAGGGGACACCGGGGAGCTGTTTTTT. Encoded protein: CASSSTGDTGELFF.

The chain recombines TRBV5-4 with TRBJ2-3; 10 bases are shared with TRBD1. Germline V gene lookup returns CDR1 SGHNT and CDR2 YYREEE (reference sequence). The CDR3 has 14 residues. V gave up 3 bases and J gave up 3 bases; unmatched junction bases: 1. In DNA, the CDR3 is TGTGCCAGCAGCTCGGACAGGGGGACAGATACGCAGTATTTT. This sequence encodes CASSSDRGTDTQYF.

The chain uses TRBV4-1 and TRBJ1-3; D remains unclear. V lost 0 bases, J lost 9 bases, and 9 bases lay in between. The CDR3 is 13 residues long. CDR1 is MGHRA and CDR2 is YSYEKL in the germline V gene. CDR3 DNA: TGCGCCAGCAGCCAAGAGGCGGTTGCCACCATATATTTT. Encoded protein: CASSQEAVATIYF.

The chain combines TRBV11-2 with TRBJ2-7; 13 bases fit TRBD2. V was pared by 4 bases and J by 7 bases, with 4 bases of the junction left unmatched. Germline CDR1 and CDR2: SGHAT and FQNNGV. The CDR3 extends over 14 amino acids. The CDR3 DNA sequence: TGTGCCAGCAGCTCGGGACTAGCGGGGAGGGAGCAGTACTTC. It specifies CASSSGLAGREQYF.

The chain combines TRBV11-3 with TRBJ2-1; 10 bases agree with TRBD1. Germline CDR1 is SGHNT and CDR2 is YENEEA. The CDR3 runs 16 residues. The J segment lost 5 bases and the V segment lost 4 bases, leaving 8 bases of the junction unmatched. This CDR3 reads CASSSQDRGKNNEQFF. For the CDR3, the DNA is TGTGCCAGCAGCTCCCAGGACAGGGGGAAGAACAATGAGCAGTTCTTC. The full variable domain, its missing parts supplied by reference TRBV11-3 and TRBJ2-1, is EAGVVQSPRYKIIEKKQPVAFWCNPISGHNTLYWYLQNLGQGPELLIRYENEEAVDDSQLPKDRFSAERLKGVDSTLKIQPAELGDSAVYLCASSSQDRGKNNEQFFGPGTRLTVL.

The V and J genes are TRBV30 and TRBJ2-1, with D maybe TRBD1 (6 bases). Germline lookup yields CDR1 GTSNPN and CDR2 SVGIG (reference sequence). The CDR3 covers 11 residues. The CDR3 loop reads CAQGSYNEQFF. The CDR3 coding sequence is TGTGCTCAGGGGTCCTACAATGAGCAGTTCTTC.

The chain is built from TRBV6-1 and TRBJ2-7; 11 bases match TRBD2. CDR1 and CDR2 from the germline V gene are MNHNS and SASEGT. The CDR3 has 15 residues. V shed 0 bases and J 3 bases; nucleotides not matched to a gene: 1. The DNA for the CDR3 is TGTGCCAGCAGTGAAGCTAGCGGGGGGGTCTACGAGCAGTACTTC. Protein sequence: CASSEASGGVYEQYF.

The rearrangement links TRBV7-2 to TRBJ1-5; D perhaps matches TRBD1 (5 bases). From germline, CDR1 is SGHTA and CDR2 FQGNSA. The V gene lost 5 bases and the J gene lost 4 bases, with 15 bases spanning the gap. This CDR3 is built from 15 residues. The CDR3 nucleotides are TGTGCCAGCAGCCAATCGGGACTGAATAATCAGCCCCAGCATTTT. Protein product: CASSQSGLNNQPQHF.

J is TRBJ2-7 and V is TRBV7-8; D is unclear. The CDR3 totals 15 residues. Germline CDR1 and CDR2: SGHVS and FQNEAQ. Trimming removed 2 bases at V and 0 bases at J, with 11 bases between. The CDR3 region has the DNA TGTGCCAGCAGCTTATTCAGCGCGGCCTCCTACGAGCAGTACTTC. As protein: CASSLFSAASYEQYF.

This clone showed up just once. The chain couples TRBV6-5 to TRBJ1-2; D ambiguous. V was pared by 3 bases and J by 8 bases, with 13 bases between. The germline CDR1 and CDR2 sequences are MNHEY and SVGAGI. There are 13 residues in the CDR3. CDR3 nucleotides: TGTGCCAGCAGTTATACCGCTCGGTCGGGCTACACCTTC. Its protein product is CASSYTARSGYTF.

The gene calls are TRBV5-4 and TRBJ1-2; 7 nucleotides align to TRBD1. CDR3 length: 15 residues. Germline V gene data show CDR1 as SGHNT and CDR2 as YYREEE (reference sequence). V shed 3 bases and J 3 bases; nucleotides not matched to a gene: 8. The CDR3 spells CASSSRQGWYYGYTF. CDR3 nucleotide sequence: TGTGCCAGCAGCTCCCGACAGGGATGGTACTATGGCTACACCTTC.

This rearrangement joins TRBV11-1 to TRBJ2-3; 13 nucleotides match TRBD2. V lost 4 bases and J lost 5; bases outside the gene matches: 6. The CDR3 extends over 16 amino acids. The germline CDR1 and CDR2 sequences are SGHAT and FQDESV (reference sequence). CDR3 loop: CASSSTSGGPRDTQYF. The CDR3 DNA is TGTGCCAGCAGCTCGACTAGCGGGGGGCCTAGAGATACGCAGTATTTT.

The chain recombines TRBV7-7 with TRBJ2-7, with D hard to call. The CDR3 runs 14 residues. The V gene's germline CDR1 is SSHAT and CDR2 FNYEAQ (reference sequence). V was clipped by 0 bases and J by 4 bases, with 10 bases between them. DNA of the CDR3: TGTGCCAGCAGCTTAGCGTACGGAGAATACGAGCAGTACTTC. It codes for CASSLAYGEYEQYF.

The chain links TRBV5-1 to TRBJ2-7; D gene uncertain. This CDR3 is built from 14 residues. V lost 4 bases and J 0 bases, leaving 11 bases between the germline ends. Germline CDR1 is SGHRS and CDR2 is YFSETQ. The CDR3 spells CASSQPTSSYEQYF. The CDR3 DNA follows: TGCGCCAGCAGCCAACCAACAAGCTCCTACGAGCAGTACTTC. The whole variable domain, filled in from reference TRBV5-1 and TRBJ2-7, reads KAGVTQTPRYLIKTRGQQVTLSCSPISGHRSVSWYQQTPGQGLQFLFEYFSETQRNKGNFPGRFSGRQFSNSRSEMNVSTLELGDSALYLCASSQPTSSYEQYFGPGTRLTVT.

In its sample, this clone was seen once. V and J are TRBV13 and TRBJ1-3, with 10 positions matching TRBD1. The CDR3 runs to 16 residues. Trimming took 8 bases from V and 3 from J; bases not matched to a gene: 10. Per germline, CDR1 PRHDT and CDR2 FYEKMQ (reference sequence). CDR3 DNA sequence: TGTGCCAGCGGAGGACCCGGGACAGGGGTTGGAAACACCATATATTTT. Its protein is CASGGPGTGVGNTIYF.

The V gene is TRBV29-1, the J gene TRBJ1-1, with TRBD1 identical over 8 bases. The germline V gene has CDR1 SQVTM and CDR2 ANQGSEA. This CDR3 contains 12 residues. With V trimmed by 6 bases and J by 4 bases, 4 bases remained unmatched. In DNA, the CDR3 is TGCAGCGTGGAAACAGGGGGCACTGAAGCTTTCTTT. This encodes CSVETGGTEAFF.

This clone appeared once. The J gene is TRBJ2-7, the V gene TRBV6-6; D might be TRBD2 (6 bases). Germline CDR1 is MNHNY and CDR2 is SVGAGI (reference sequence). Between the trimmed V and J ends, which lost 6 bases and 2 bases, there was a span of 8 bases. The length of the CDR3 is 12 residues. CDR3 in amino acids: CASSPGAYEQYF. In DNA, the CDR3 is TGTGCCAGCAGCCCGGGGGCCTACGAGCAGTACTTC.